These 26 T cell receptor beta chains originate from one sample sequenced in a study of circulating and synovial CD4+ cells in juvenile arthritis. Using immunoSEQ multiplex PCR, the repertoire was profiled, and TCRdb retains in-frame clones only, with some absent. Among roughly 33,000 clones, about 95% were seen once, and the ten largest hold approximately 0.16%. The sample was CD4+ T cells from blood. These receptors originate from a human donor with juvenile idiopathic arthritis.

The chain is built from TRBV7-2 and TRBJ1-5, with a tentative D call TRBD1 (5 bases). Germline V CDR1 and CDR2: SGHTA, FQGNSA. Trimming cost V 5 bases and J 7 bases, with 18 bases left between them. The CDR3 spans 15 residues. The CDR3, as DNA: TGTGCCAGCAGCCCCTTTGGGGGAGGGATACAGCCCCAGCATTTT. Its protein is CASSPFGGGIQPQHF.

V gene TRBV28 combines with J gene TRBJ2-5; TRBD2 agrees at 10 bases. The ends lost 6 bases at V and 3 bases at J; junction bases unmatched: 4. The CDR3 is 14 residues long. Looked up from germline, CDR1 is MDHEN and CDR2 is SYDVKM. CDR3 nucleotides: TGTGCCAGCAGACTAGCGGGGTCCAAAGAGACCCAGTACTTC. Translating gives CASRLAGSKETQYF.

The rearrangement uses TRBV12-5 and TRBJ2-1; the match to TRBD1 covers 10 bases. V shed 7 bases, J shed 5 bases, and the junction held 5 bases outside the gene matches. Germline lookup yields CDR1 LGHNT and CDR2 FRNRAP. This CDR3 is 14 amino acids long. This CDR3 is CASAGDRGDNEQFF. The CDR3 nucleotides read TGTGCTAGTGCCGGGGACAGGGGCGACAATGAGCAGTTCTTC.

The chain links TRBV27 to TRBJ2-5; maybe TRBD2 (5 bases). This CDR3 is 14 amino acids long. Germline lookup yields CDR1 MNHEY and CDR2 SMNVEV (reference sequence). The V end was cut by 3 bases, the J end by 2 bases, with 10 bases between. The CDR3 DNA is TGTGCCAGCAGTTTCGCCGGGATTCAAGAGACCCAGTACTTC. This translates into CASSFAGIQETQYF.

The rearrangement joins TRBV6-5 to TRBJ1-2; possibly TRBD1 for D (5 bases). V lost 5 bases, J lost 6 bases, and 13 bases lay in between. The germline gives CDR1 MNHEY, CDR2 SVGAGI. CDR3 size: 13 residues. The CDR3, as DNA: TGTGCCAGCAGTGTCCAGGGAATGGATGGCTACACCTTC. It codes for CASSVQGMDGYTF.

V is TRBV27 and J is TRBJ1-2; D possibly corresponds to TRBD1 (5 bases). This CDR3 has 15 amino acids. V was pared by 3 bases and J by 4 bases, with 15 bases between. The germline gives CDR1 MNHEY, CDR2 SMNVEV (reference sequence). The CDR3, as DNA: TGTGCCAGCAGTTTTAGGAGGGGTACCGTCTATGGCTACACCTTC. Translation gives CASSFRRGTVYGYTF.

The chain links TRBV28 to TRBJ1-4, with D hard to call. This CDR3 comprises 15 residues. The germline V gene has CDR1 MDHEN and CDR2 SYDVKM. Between the trimmed V and J ends, which lost 4 bases and 3 bases, there was a span of 12 bases. The CDR3 region has the DNA TGTGCCAGCAGTTCAATCGGGAAGGCTAATGAAAAACTGTTTTTT. Amino acid sequence: CASSSIGKANEKLFF.

The chain couples TRBV2 to TRBJ1-2, with a tentative D call TRBD1 (5 bases). Trimming left V 6 bases short and J 8 bases short, with 13 bases between. Per the germline V gene, CDR1 is SNHLY and CDR2 is FYNNEI. CDR3 length: 12 amino acids. The CDR3 DNA sequence: TGTGCCAGCAGCCCGACAGTATCCGGCTACACCTTC. Amino acid sequence: CASSPTVSGYTF.

The chain has TRBV28 and TRBJ1-2; no reliable D call. CDR3 length equals 15 residues. The V gene lost 3 bases and the J gene lost 1 base, with 12 bases spanning the gap. Looked up from germline, CDR1 is MDHEN and CDR2 is SYDVKM. The CDR3 protein is CASSFLNGVNYGYTF. The CDR3 DNA reads as TGTGCCAGCAGTTTTTTGAACGGGGTTAACTATGGCTACACCTTC.

CDR3 amino acids: CASSQGGVRSEQYF. The CDR3 DNA follows: TGTGCCAGCAGTCAGGGAGGCGTCCGATCCGAGCAGTACTTC. The rearrangement joins TRBV28 to TRBJ2-7; TRBD2 is a possible D gene (6 bases). Per germline, CDR1 MDHEN and CDR2 SYDVKM. This CDR3 has 14 residues. V was cut by 5 bases and J by 6 bases, with 17 bases left in between.

Here the CDR3 DNA reads TGTGCCAGCAGCTTGGATTCACAAGCGGCCAATTTGGAGACCCAGTACTTC. This translates into CASSLDSQAANLETQYF. The rearrangement uses TRBV5-5 and TRBJ2-5; D is perhaps TRBD2 (5 bases). Trimming pared 0 bases from V and 5 bases from J, leaving 20 bases between. Germline CDR1 and CDR2: SGHKS and YYEKEE (reference sequence). The CDR3 has 17 residues.

The chain recombines TRBV28 with TRBJ2-7; 7 bases line up with TRBD1. The J segment lost 6 bases and the V segment lost 5 bases, leaving 7 bases of the junction unmatched. Germline V gives CDR1 MDHEN, CDR2 SYDVKM. The CDR3 length is 13 residues. The DNA for the CDR3 is TGTGCCAGCAGTCCGAAATACAGGGGCGAGCAGTACTTC. This codes for CASSPKYRGEQYF.

The chain has TRBV19 and TRBJ2-7; D uncertain. Trimming stripped 5 bases from V and 6 bases from J, with 20 bases between. Germline loops: CDR1 LNHDA, CDR2 SQIVND (reference sequence). CDR3 size: 15 residues. The CDR3 DNA follows: TGTGCCAGTAGTGCCTCAGGTGTTATCTCCGCCGAGCAGTACTTC. Its protein is CASSASGVISAEQYF.

This clone occurred once. The CDR3 nucleotides are TGTGCCAGCAGTCCGGACAGGTTGAACACTGAAGCTTTCTTT. Protein product: CASSPDRLNTEAFF. The J gene is TRBJ1-1, the V gene TRBV6-5; 7 nucleotides match TRBD1. The length of the CDR3 is 14 residues. Germline CDR1 reads MNHEY; CDR2 reads SVGAGI. With 5 bases clipped from V and 0 bases from J, the junction kept 3 bases outside the gene matches.

The chain carries TRBV5-1 and TRBJ2-7; 12 bases map to TRBD2. Trimming took 2 bases from V and 4 from J; bases not matched to a gene: 4. The germline gives CDR1 SGHRS, CDR2 YFSETQ. The length of the CDR3 is 15 residues. Written as DNA, the CDR3 is TGCGCCAGCAGCTTCACTAGCGGGGGGCGTTACGAGCAGTACTTC. This sequence encodes CASSFTSGGRYEQYF. The entire variable domain, with the rest obtained from reference TRBV5-1 and TRBJ2-7, is as follows: KAGVTQTPRYLIKTRGQQVTLSCSPISGHRSVSWYQQTPGQGLQFLFEYFSETQRNKGNFPGRFSGRQFSNSRSEMNVSTLELGDSALYLCASSFTSGGRYEQYFGPGTRLTVT.

This chain uses TRBV7-8 with TRBJ2-1, with 8 bases aligning to TRBD2. The junction had 4 bases not matched to a gene; V was cut back by 5 bases and J by 4 bases. Per germline, CDR1 SGHVS and CDR2 FQNEAQ. The CDR3 runs to 14 residues. In DNA, the CDR3 is TGTGCCAGCAGCGGCGGGAGGCGATACAATGAGCAGTTCTTC. The encoded protein is CASSGGRRYNEQFF.

The chain couples TRBV7-2 to TRBJ2-4, with D maybe TRBD2 (6 bases). Germline V gene data show CDR1 as SGHTA and CDR2 as FQGNSA. The CDR3 loop spans 17 amino acids. Deletions cut 1 base from V and 2 bases from J, with 15 bases between. DNA for the CDR3: TGTGCCAGCAGCTTAGTAGGTACGGGACTCTCCAAAAACATTCAGTACTTC. The encoded protein is CASSLVGTGLSKNIQYF.

About this clone: At one end, the junction sequence differs from germline, possibly due to a read error. The rearrangement uses TRBV28 and TRBJ1-1; TRBD1 is a possible D gene (5 bases). The CDR3 has 12 amino acids. CDR1 is MDHEN, CDR2 SYDVKM, per germline. The CDR3 region is CATSGGIAEAFF. The CDR3 DNA sequence: TGTGCCACCAGTGGGGGGATCGCTGAAGCTTTCTTT.

The genes are TRBV10-3 and TRBJ2-7, with TRBD2 matching 14 bases. V was pared by 5 bases and J by 6 bases, with 9 bases of the junction left unmatched. The length of the CDR3 is 16 residues. The germline V gene has CDR1 ENHRY and CDR2 SYGVKD. CDR3 in amino acids: CAISSSTSGGAREQYF. The CDR3 DNA is TGTGCCATCAGTTCGTCGACTAGCGGGGGGGCCCGCGAGCAGTACTTC.

The chain employs TRBV7-2 and TRBJ2-7; D may be TRBD1 (6 bases). V was trimmed by 5 bases and J by 2 bases, leaving 16 bases between them. The CDR3 has 15 residues. Germline V gene sequence: CDR1 SGHTA, CDR2 FQGNSA. The DNA for the CDR3 is TGTGCCAGCAGCCTACTTGGACAGCCGGCCTACGAGCAGTACTTC. Its protein product is CASSLLGQPAYEQYF.

The genes are TRBV11-1 and TRBJ2-1, with 10 bases aligning to TRBD2. The CDR3 has 15 amino acids. Germline CDR1 reads SGHAT; CDR2 reads FQDESV (reference sequence). The V gene end was trimmed by 5 bases and the J gene end by 3 bases; junction bases not matched to a gene: 4. In DNA form, the CDR3 reads TGTGCCAGCAGCCCGAGGACTAGCGGCTACAATGAGCAGTTCTTC. This codes for CASSPRTSGYNEQFF.

The J gene is TRBJ2-1, the V gene TRBV7-3; 7 bases agree with TRBD2. The CDR3 loop spans 16 amino acids. With V trimmed by 1 base and J by 0 bases, 3 bases remained unmatched. Germline values: CDR1 SGHTA, CDR2 FQGTGA. The CDR3 sequence is CASSLRGGSSYNEQFF. CDR3 in DNA: TGTGCCAGCAGCTTAAGAGGCGGGAGCTCCTACAATGAGCAGTTCTTC.

The V gene is TRBV7-9, the J gene TRBJ2-1; TRBD2 matches at 8 bases. CDR3 length equals 15 residues. Trimming removed 5 bases from V and 5 bases from J; junction bases left unmatched: 8. Per the germline V gene, CDR1 is SEHNR and CDR2 is FQNEAQ (reference sequence). CDR3 loop: CASSPISGGHNEQFF. The CDR3 bases are TGTGCCAGCAGCCCAATCAGCGGGGGACACAATGAGCAGTTCTTC.

There are a few counts of this clone. V gene TRBV5-6 combines with J gene TRBJ2-7, with 10 bases matching TRBD2. Germline CDR1 is SGHDT and CDR2 is YYEEEE. The CDR3 is 15 amino acids. V lost 4 bases to trimming and J lost 1 base; unmatched junction nucleotides: 5. CDR3 sequence: CASSTGLATSYEQYF. CDR3 coding DNA: TGTGCCAGCAGCACGGGACTAGCGACTTCCTACGAGCAGTACTTC. Based on the CDR3 plus reference TRBV5-6 and TRBJ2-7, the full variable domain is DAGVTQSPTHLIKTRGQQVTLRCSPKSGHDTVSWYQQALGQGPQFIFQYYEEEERQRGNFPDRFSGHQFPNYSSELNVNALLLGDSALYLCASSTGLATSYEQYFGPGTRLTVT.

The chain combines TRBV19 with TRBJ1-5; D is perhaps TRBD1 (5 bases). The CDR3 length is 14 residues. Between the trimmed V and J ends, which lost 11 bases and 6 bases, there was a span of 20 bases. CDR1 is LNHDA, CDR2 SQIVND, per germline (reference sequence). CDR3 region: CASISATESQPQHF. The CDR3 coding sequence is TGTGCCTCCATATCCGCGACAGAATCTCAGCCCCAGCATTTT.

J is TRBJ2-7 and V is TRBV19; D is perhaps TRBD2 (6 bases). The CDR3 loop spans 15 amino acids. The V gene lost 2 bases and the J gene lost 0 bases, with 11 bases spanning the gap. CDR1 and CDR2 (germline): LNHDA, SQIVND (reference sequence). This chain's CDR3 is CASSINYGSSYEQYF. The CDR3 coding sequence is TGTGCCAGTAGTATAAATTACGGGAGCTCCTACGAGCAGTACTTC.